The source of this T cell receptor beta chain is a study of blood T cell repertoires in COVID-19. Whole-study context: T cells, B-cell-depleted T cells, or PBMCs supplied cDNA or gDNA.

Methods used by the authors: Nucleated cell number was recorded as an estimate derived from reference gene primer amplification. Profiled with immunoSEQ multiplex PCR; TCRdb holds only in-frame clones, not every one. V and J calls and clone size are copied from that table; D and trimming were computed from the DNA. The table shows 100,000 to 150,000 clones, with about 81% occurring only once. CDR3 length: 13 amino acids. V dropped 2 bases and J dropped 10 bases, with 12 bases sitting between them. CDR1 SGHDN and CDR2 FVKESK come from the germline V gene. J is TRBJ2-1 and V is TRBV14; D remains unclear. The TCR comes from a woman in her forties or fifties with acute or convalescent COVID-19. The sample was peripheral blood. The CDR3 loop reads CASSQRPAGEQFF. The DNA for the CDR3 is TGTGCCAGCAGCCAAAGGCCGGCCGGGGAGCAGTTCTTC.